A selection of T cell receptor beta chains follows, all from one sample in a study of T cell responses to AZD1222 COVID-19 vaccine. TCRdb's copy holds only in-frame clones and misses some; the assay was immunoSEQ multiplex PCR. This table has about 18,000 clones, roughly nine tenths appearing once. Material: peripheral blood, obtained 28 days after the second AZD1222 dose. The receptors come from an adult who received the AZD1222 COVID-19 vaccine. The CDR3 runs from the conserved cysteine through the conserved F or W. Fields, in order: V gene, D gene, CDR3 protein. D genes are given only for firm matches.

v_call: TRBV12-3/TRBV12-4
d_call: TRBD1
cdr3_aa: CASPGTGGTFF

v_call: TRBV19
d_call: TRBD2
cdr3_aa: CASSLRTSGSTGELFF

v_call: TRBV28
d_call: -
cdr3_aa: CASSLSRAYGYTF

v_call: TRBV10-1
d_call: -
cdr3_aa: CASSESIPLVKQYF

v_call: TRBV19
d_call: -
cdr3_aa: CASSIASVHSGANVLTF

v_call: TRBV5-4
d_call: -
cdr3_aa: CASSNREANTGELFF

v_call: TRBV5-8
d_call: TRBD1
cdr3_aa: CASSPHRGEQYF

v_call: TRBV11-3
d_call: -
cdr3_aa: CASSLSSSGNTIYF

v_call: TRBV4-1
d_call: TRBD2
cdr3_aa: CASSHRLAALNEQFF

v_call: TRBV19
d_call: -
cdr3_aa: CASSIDRNTEAFF